This T cell receptor beta chain was sequenced during a study of cytomegalovirus exposure and HLA in healthy donors. 60 Vbeta and 13 Jbeta primers were used in PCR. The data were produced by immunoSEQ multiplex PCR, yet TCRdb's version contains in-frame clones alone and is incomplete. The sample has around 130,000 clones, 80% seen once; the top ten hold roughly 5%. Study findings and constraints: Analysis performed later showed TCR beta chains linked to HLA being more clonally expanded than equally common others.

CDR3 length: 13 amino acids. V was clipped by 4 bases and J by 2 bases, with 9 bases between them. Per germline, CDR1 SGHDT and CDR2 YYEEEE. The sample holds a few counts of this clone. Its cognate antigen is unknown. The sample contains more than one DNA sequence encoding this CDR3. This TCR derives from a young man in good health and CMV-seronegative. The sequencing sample was made of PBMCs. J is TRBJ1-1 and V is TRBV5-6; possibly TRBD1 for D (5 bases). CDR3 nucleotides: TGTGCCAGCAGCCTTGACAGAAACACTGAAGCTTTCTTT. As protein: CASSLDRNTEAFF.